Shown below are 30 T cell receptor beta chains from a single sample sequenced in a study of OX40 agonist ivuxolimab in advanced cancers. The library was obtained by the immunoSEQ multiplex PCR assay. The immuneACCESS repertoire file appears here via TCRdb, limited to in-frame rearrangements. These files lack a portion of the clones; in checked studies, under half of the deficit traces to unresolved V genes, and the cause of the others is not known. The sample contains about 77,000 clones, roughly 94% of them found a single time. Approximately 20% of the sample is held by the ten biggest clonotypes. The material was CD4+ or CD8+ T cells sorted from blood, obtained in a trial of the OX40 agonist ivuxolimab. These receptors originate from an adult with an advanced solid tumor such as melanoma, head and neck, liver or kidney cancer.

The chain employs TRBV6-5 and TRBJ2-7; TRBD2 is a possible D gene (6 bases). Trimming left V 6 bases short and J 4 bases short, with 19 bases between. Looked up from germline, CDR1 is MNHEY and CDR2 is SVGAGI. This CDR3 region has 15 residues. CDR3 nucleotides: TGTGCCAGCAGCTCCGGAGGGGCTAGCTGGTACGAGCAGTACTTC. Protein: CASSSGGASWYEQYF.

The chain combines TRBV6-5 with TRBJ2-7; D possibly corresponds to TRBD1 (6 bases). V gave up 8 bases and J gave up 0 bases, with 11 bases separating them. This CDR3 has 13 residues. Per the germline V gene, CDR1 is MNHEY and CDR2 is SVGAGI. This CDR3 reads CASLGHHSYEQYF. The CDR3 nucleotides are TGTGCCAGCCTGGGACATCACTCCTACGAGCAGTACTTC.

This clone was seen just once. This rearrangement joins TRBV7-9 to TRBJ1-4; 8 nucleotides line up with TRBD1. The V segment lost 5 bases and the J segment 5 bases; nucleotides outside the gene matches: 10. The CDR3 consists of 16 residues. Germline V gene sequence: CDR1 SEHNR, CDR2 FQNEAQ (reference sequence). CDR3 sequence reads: CASSRNSDRGNEKLFF. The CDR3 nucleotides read TGTGCCAGCAGCCGAAACTCAGACAGGGGCAATGAAAAACTGTTTTTT.

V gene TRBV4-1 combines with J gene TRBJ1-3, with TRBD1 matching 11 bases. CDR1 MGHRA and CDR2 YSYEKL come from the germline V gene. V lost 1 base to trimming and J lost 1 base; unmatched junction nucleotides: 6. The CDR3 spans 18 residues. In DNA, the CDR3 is TGCGCCAGCAGCCAAGTATTCGGGACAGGGGGGTCTGGAAACACCATATATTTT. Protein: CASSQVFGTGGSGNTIYF.

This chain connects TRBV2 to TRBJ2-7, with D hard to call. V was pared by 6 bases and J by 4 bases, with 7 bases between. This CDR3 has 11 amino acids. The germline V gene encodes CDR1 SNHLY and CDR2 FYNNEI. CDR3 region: CASRGPYEQYF. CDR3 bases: TGTGCCAGCAGAGGGCCTTACGAGCAGTACTTC.

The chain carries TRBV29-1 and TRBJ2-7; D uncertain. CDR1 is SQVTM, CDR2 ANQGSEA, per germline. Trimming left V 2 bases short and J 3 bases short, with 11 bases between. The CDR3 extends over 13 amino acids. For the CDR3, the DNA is TGCAGCGTTGAATTTGCGGAGAACTACGAGCAGTACTTC. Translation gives CSVEFAENYEQYF.

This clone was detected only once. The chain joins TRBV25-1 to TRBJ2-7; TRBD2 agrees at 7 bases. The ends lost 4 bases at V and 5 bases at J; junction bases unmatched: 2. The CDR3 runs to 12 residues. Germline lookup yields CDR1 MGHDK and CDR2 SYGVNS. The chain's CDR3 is CASSGGGNEQYF. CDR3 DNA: TGTGCCAGCAGTGGGGGGGGAAACGAGCAGTACTTC.

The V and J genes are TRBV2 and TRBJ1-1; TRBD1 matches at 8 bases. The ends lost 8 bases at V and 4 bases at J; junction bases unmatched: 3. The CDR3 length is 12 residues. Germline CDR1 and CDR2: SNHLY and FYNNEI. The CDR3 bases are TGTGCCAGCGGTACAGGGGGCACTGAAGCTTTCTTT. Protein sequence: CASGTGGTEAFF.

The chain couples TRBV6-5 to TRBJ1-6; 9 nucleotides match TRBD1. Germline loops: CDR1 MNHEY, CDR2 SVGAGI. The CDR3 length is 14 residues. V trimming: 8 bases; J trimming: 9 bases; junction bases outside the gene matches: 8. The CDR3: CASGGQGGGSPLHF. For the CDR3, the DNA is TGTGCCAGCGGGGGACAGGGCGGAGGTTCACCCCTCCACTTT.

CDR3 amino acids: CASSLSSGSGYEQYF. For the CDR3, the DNA is TGTGCCAGCAGCTTATCCTCCGGGTCAGGCTACGAGCAGTACTTC. The chain joins TRBV7-9 to TRBJ2-7; no clear D. The CDR3 runs to 15 residues. Trimming took off 2 bases at V and 3 bases at J, with 14 bases between the two ends. The germline gives CDR1 SEHNR, CDR2 FQNEAQ (reference sequence). The full variable domain, rest sourced from reference TRBV7-9 and TRBJ2-7, is DTGVSQNPRHKITKRGQNVTFRCDPISEHNRLYWYRQTLGQGPEFLTYFQNEAQLEKSRLLSDRFSAERPKGSFSTLEIQRTEQGDSAMYLCASSLSSGSGYEQYFGPGTRLTVT.

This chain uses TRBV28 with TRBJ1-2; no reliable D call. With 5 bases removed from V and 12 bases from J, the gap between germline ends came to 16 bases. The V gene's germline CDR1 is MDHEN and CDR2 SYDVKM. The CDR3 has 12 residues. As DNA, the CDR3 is TGTGCCAGCAGTCAACGGCGGGGAGGCGACACCTTC. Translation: CASSQRRGGDTF.

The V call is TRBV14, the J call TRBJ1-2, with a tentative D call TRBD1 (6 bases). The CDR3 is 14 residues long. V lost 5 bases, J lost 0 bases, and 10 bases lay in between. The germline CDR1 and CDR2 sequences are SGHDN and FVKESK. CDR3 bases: TGTGCCAGCAGCTCCGACAGGACTAACTATGGCTACACCTTC. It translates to CASSSDRTNYGYTF.

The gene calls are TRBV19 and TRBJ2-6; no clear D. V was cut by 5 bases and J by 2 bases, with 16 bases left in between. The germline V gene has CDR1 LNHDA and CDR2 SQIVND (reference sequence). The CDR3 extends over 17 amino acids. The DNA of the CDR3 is TGTGCCAGTAGTCCCTGGGTCAGCTTCCCTGGGGCCAACGTCCTGACTTTC. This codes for CASSPWVSFPGANVLTF.

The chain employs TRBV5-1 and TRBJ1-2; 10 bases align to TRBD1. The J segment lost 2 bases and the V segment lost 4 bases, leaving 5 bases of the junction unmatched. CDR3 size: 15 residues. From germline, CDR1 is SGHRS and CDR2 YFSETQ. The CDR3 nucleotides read TGCGCCAGCAGCCCCGGGACAGGGGTAAACTATGGCTACACCTTC. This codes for CASSPGTGVNYGYTF.

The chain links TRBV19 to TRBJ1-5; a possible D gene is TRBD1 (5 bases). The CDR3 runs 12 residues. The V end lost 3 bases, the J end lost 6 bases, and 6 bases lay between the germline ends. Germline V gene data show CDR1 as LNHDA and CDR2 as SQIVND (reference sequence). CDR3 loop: CASSIGAQPQHF. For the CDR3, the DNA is TGTGCCAGTAGTATCGGGGCTCAGCCCCAGCATTTT. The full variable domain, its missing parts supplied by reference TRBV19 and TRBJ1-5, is DGGITQSPKYLFRKEGQNVTLSCEQNLNHDAMYWYRQDPGQGLRLIYYSQIVNDFQKGDIAEGYSVSREKKESFPLTVTSAQKNPTAFYLCASSIGAQPQHFGDGTRLSIL.

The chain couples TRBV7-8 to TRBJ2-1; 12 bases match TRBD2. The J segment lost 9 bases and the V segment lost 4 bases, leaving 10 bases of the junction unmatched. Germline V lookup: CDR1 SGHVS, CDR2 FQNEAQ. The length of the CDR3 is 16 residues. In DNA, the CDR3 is TGTGCCAGCAGCTCCCCTCTAGCGGGGGGGCCCCTTGAGCAGTTCTTC. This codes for CASSSPLAGGPLEQFF.

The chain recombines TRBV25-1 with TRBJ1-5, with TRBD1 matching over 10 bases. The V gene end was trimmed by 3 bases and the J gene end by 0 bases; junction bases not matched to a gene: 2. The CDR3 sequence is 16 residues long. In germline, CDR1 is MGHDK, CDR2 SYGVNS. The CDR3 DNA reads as TGTGCCAGCAGTGATGGGACAGGGGATAGCAATCAGCCCCAGCATTTT. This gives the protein CASSDGTGDSNQPQHF.

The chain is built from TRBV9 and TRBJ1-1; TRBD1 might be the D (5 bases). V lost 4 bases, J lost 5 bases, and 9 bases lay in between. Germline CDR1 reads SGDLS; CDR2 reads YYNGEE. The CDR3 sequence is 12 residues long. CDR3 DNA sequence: TGTGCCAGCAGCTCGGGGGGGACTGAAGCTTTCTTT. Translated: CASSSGGTEAFF.

CDR3 region: CASSGSKGGTEAFF. CDR3 coding DNA: TGTGCCAGCAGCGGTTCGAAGGGGGGCACTGAAGCTTTCTTT. J is TRBJ1-1 and V is TRBV9; perhaps TRBD1 as D (6 bases). Germline CDR1 SGDLS, CDR2 YYNGEE. This CDR3 comprises 14 residues. V shed 3 bases and J shed 4 bases, with 13 bases lying between them.

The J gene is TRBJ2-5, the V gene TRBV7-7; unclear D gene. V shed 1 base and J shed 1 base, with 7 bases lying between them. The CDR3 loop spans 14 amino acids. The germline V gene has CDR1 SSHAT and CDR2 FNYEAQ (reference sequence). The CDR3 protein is CASSLGAVQETQYF. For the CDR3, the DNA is TGTGCCAGCAGCTTAGGCGCAGTCCAAGAGACCCAGTACTTC.

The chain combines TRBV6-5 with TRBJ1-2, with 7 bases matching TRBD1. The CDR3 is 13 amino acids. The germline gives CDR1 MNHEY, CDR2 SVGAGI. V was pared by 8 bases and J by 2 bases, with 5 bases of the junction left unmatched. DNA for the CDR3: TGTGCCAGCGGACCAGGGGGGAACTATGGCTACACCTTC. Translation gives CASGPGGNYGYTF.

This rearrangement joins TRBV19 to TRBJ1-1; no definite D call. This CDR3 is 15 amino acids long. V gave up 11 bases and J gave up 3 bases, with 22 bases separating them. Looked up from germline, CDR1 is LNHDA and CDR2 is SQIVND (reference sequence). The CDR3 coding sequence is TGTGCCCTCCTCCCACCCCCAGGCAGATACACTGAAGCTTTCTTT. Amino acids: CALLPPPGRYTEAFF.

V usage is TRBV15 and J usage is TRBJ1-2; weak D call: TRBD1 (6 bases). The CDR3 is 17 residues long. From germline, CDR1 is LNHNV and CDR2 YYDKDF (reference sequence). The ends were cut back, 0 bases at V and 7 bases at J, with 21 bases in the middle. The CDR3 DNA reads TGTGCCACCAGCAGAGAGATCGATGCAAGGGGGGAGGGTGGCTACACCTTC. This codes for CATSREIDARGEGGYTF.

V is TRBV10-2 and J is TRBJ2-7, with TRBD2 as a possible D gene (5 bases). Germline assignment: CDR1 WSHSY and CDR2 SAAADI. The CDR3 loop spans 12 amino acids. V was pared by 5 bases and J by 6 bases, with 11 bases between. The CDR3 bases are TGCGCCAGCAGTCAGGCACGGGGCGAGCAGTACTTC. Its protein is CASSQARGEQYF.

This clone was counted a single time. The CDR3 DNA sequence: TGTGCCACCAGCAGAGATAAGAGGGGCAAGAACACTGAAGCTTTCTTT. Amino acid sequence: CATSRDKRGKNTEAFF. The V call is TRBV15, the J call TRBJ1-1; the D gene is possibly TRBD1 (5 bases). The CDR3 spans 16 residues. The germline V gene has CDR1 LNHNV and CDR2 YYDKDF (reference sequence). The V end lost 0 bases, the J end lost 1 base, and 12 bases lay between the germline ends. Combining the CDR3 with reference TRBV15 and TRBJ1-1 gives the whole variable domain DAMVIQNPRYQVTQFGKPVTLSCSQTLNHNVMYWYQQKSSQAPKLLFHYYDKDFNNEADTPDNFQSRRPNTSFCFLDIRSPGLGDTAMYLCATSRDKRGKNTEAFFGQGTRLTVV.

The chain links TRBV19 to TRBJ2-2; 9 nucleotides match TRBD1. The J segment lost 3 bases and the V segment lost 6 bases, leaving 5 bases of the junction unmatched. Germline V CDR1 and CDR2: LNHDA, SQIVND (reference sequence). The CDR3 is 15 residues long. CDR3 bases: TGTGCCAGTAGCGGGACAGGGTGGGACACCGGGGAGCTGTTTTTT. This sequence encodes CASSGTGWDTGELFF.

In DNA, the CDR3 is TGTGCCAGCAGTGTGGGCCTAGGGATGAACACTGAAGCTTTCTTT. Translated: CASSVGLGMNTEAFF. V usage is TRBV25-1 and J usage is TRBJ1-1, with D unresolved. The germline CDR1 and CDR2 sequences are MGHDK and SYGVNS. CDR3 length equals 15 residues. The ends were cut back, 4 bases at V and 0 bases at J, with 12 bases in the middle.

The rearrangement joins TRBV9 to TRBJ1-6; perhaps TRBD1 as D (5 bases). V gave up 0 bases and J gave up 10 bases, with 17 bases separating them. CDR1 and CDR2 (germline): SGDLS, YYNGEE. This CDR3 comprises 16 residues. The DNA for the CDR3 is TGTGCCAGCAGCGTAGAGGATCCAGGGATCACCTCACCCCTCCACTTT. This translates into CASSVEDPGITSPLHF.

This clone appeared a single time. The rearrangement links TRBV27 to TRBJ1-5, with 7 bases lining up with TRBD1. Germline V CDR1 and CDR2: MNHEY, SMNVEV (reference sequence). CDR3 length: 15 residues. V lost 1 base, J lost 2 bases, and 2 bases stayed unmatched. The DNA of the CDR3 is TGTGCCAGCAGTTTATACAGGGGAGGCAATCAGCCCCAGCATTTT. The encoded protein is CASSLYRGGNQPQHF.

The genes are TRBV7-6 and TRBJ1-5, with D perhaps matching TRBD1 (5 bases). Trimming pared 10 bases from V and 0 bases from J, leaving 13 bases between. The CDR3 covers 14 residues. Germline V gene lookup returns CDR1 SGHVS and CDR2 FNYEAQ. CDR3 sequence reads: CAITGSASNQPQHF. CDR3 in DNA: TGTGCCATCACAGGATCCGCTAGCAATCAGCCCCAGCATTTT. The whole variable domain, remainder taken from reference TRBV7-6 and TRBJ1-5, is GAGVSQSPRYKVTKRGQDVALRCDPISGHVSLYWYRQALGQGPEFLTYFNYEAQQDKSGLPNDRFSAERPEGSISTLTIQRTEQRDSAMYRCAITGSASNQPQHFGDGTRLSIL.